This T cell receptor beta chain is from a study of cytomegalovirus exposure and HLA in healthy donors. About the research overall: Under 85% of 350 to 400 genotyped donors fell in the Caucasian-associated ancestry cluster.

Study conclusions and caveats: Further analysis, carried out later, found HLA-associated TCR beta chains more clonally expanded than equally common other chains. In a later analysis, at a false discovery rate of 0.05, 15,000 to 20,000 TCR beta sequences were associated with HLA alleles.

The CDR3 totals 14 residues. The V gene lost 3 bases and the J gene lost 6 bases, with 15 bases spanning the gap. Germline V gives CDR1 LGHNA, CDR2 YNFKEQ. Notes on this clone: The antigen is not known.

It was with 60 Vbeta and 13 Jbeta primers that the PCR ran. Generated by immunoSEQ multiplex PCR, the TCRdb table keeps only in-frame clones and is missing some. The sample yields roughly 160,000 clones, 65% to 80% seen once. Sequencing was done on a sample of PBMCs. V usage is TRBV4-2 and J usage is TRBJ2-7; D perhaps matches TRBD2 (6 bases). The TCR comes from a woman in her thirties in good health and CMV-seronegative. The CDR3 spells CASSQTWGEVEQYF. In DNA form, the CDR3 reads TGTGCCAGCAGCCAGACCTGGGGGGAGGTCGAGCAGTACTTC.